This entry lists 25 T cell receptor beta chains sequenced from one sample in a study of patients and donors after allogeneic stem cell transplantation. MiXCR, applied by TCRdb to the RT-PCR reads, yields one record per CDR3 protein. The sample consists of 28,000 or so distinct CDR3 sequences, approximately 7% of them appearing once. Sequences were obtained from blood, either unsorted or a sorted T cell fraction (not recorded which). The receptors were sampled from a human donor who was either an allogeneic HSCT recipient or a stem cell or donor lymphocyte infusion donor (not recorded which). It is not recorded whose cells these are; they may come from a transplant donor.

The CDR3 DNA is TGTGCCAGCAGTCCCCGGACTAGCGGGAGTGGTGAGCAGTTCTTC. It codes for CASSPRTSGSGEQFF. V usage is TRBV28 and J usage is TRBJ2-1; 13 nucleotides line up with TRBD2. V shed 5 bases and J 9 bases; nucleotides not matched to a gene: 7. CDR1 and CDR2 from the germline V gene are MDHEN and SYDVKM. CDR3 size: 15 residues.

Many counts were recorded for this clonotype. V gene TRBV15 combines with J gene TRBJ1-2; weak D call: TRBD1 (5 bases). CDR1 LNHNV and CDR2 YYDKDF come from the germline V gene (reference sequence). The CDR3 totals 15 residues. Trimming removed 1 base from V and 2 bases from J, with 11 bases in between. CDR3 region: CATSRAPQENYGYTF. For the CDR3, the DNA is TGTGCCACCAGCAGAGCCCCACAGGAGAACTATGGCTACACCTTC.

This clonotype was observed a few times. The rearrangement joins TRBV5-1 to TRBJ2-3; perhaps D is TRBD1 or TRBD2 (5 bases each). The CDR3 consists of 15 residues. Germline assignment: CDR1 SGHRS and CDR2 YFSETQ. The germline V and J ends were trimmed by 2 bases and 2 bases, with 12 bases remaining between them. CDR3 coding DNA: TGCGCCAGCAGCTTACCGGGACCCAACACAGATACGCAGTATTTT. It encodes CASSLPGPNTDTQYF.

This clonotype was picked up many times. The CDR3: CASSLSKMGSTGELFF. The CDR3 nucleotides read TGTGCCAGCAGTTTATCAAAAATGGGTTCAACCGGGGAGCTGTTTTTT. The V and J genes are TRBV27 and TRBJ2-2; D ambiguous. Germline V gives CDR1 MNHEY, CDR2 SMNVEV (reference sequence). Trimming took 0 bases from V and 5 from J, leaving 13 bases between them. The CDR3 length is 16 residues.

The sample holds many counts of this clonotype. The V call is TRBV28, the J call TRBJ1-5; D gene unclear. Germline V lookup: CDR1 MDHEN, CDR2 SYDVKM. V gave up 2 bases and J gave up 3 bases, with 11 bases separating them. This CDR3 has 15 residues. In nucleotides, the CDR3 is TGTGCCAGCAGTTTAAGGATGGGAATCAATCAGCCCCAGCATTTT. It is translated as CASSLRMGINQPQHF.

V gene TRBV7-2 combines with J gene TRBJ2-7; TRBD1 might be the D (6 bases). The CDR3 is 16 residues long. Germline V gene sequence: CDR1 SGHTA, CDR2 FQGNSA. The V end lost 1 base, the J end lost 0 bases, and 13 bases lay between the germline ends. CDR3 in DNA: TGTGCCAGCAGCTTAGTTCCGGGACAAAGCTCCTACGAGCAGTACTTC. Its protein is CASSLVPGQSSYEQYF.

This chain joins TRBV20-1 and TRBJ2-2, with D hard to call. The CDR3 consists of 13 residues. Germline loops: CDR1 DFQATT, CDR2 SNEGSKA (reference sequence). V dropped 2 bases and J dropped 2 bases, with 6 bases sitting between them. The CDR3 bases are TGCAGTGCTAGACCTCAAAACACCGGGGAGCTGTTTTTT. Amino acid sequence: CSARPQNTGELFF.

This clonotype was found many times. The chain combines TRBV5-1 with TRBJ2-5, with D unclear. Trimming took 4 bases from V and 5 from J, leaving 12 bases between them. The germline V gene has CDR1 SGHRS and CDR2 YFSETQ. The CDR3 contains 13 residues. The chain's CDR3 is CASSQQVAETQYF. The CDR3 DNA is TGCGCCAGCAGCCAGCAGGTCGCGGAGACCCAGTACTTC.

This clonotype was observed at least ten times. The rearrangement uses TRBV5-1 and TRBJ2-1; D is undetermined. The CDR3 is made up of 12 amino acids. The V gene lost 1 base and the J gene lost 10 bases, with 9 bases spanning the gap. Germline CDR1 SGHRS, CDR2 YFSETQ. CDR3 DNA sequence: TGCGCCAGCAGCTTGTGGGTAGGGGAGCAGTTCTTC. Protein product: CASSLWVGEQFF.

The CDR3 sequence is CRIDDRTTYEQYF. As DNA, the CDR3 is TGCAGGATTGACGACCGTACAACCTACGAGCAGTACTTC. The genes are TRBV29-1 and TRBJ2-7, with D uncertain. The CDR3 spans 13 residues. From germline, CDR1 is SQVTM and CDR2 ANQGSEA.

This clonotype was picked up a small number of times. The chain uses TRBV4-3 and TRBJ1-5; D gene uncertain. CDR3 length: 14 residues. Germline V gives CDR1 LGHNA, CDR2 YSLEER. V was shortened by 0 bases and J by 4 bases, with 7 bases between the two germline ends. CDR3 DNA: TGCGCCAGCAGCCAAGATCGAGGGAATCAGCCCCAGCATTTT. This codes for CASSQDRGNQPQHF.

This clonotype was picked up a small number of times. V is TRBV6-2 or TRBV6-3 and J is TRBJ2-7; TRBD2 agrees at 12 bases. CDR1 MNHEY and CDR2 SVGEGT come from the germline V gene. CDR3 length equals 16 residues. V shed 10 bases, J shed 4 bases, and the junction held 14 bases outside the gene matches. The CDR3 is CAIGPTSGRVGYEQYF. The CDR3 DNA sequence: TGTGCCATCGGCCCGACTAGCGGGAGAGTGGGATACGAGCAGTACTTC.

This clonotype has a handful of counts. The chain recombines TRBV19 with TRBJ2-7, with 7 bases aligning to TRBD2. With V trimmed by 7 bases and J by 6 bases, 12 bases remained unmatched. This CDR3 has 14 residues. The germline V gene has CDR1 LNHDA and CDR2 SQIVND (reference sequence). CDR3 coding DNA: TGTGCCAGTACCGCATCGGGCGGGAGAGGCGAGCAGTACTTC. Protein product: CASTASGGRGEQYF.

This clonotype was picked up many times. The V call is TRBV19, the J call TRBJ1-4, with D possibly being TRBD1 (5 bases). The germline CDR1 and CDR2 sequences are LNHDA and SQIVND (reference sequence). V was clipped by 7 bases and J by 8 bases, with 14 bases between them. This CDR3 contains 13 residues. The CDR3: CASTGPGDEKLFF. The CDR3 region has the DNA TGTGCCAGTACGGGACCCGGGGACGAAAAACTGTTTTTT.

In this sample, this clonotype turned up a few times. J is TRBJ2-6 and V is TRBV28; D remains ambiguous. CDR3 length: 15 residues. Germline CDR1 and CDR2: MDHEN and SYDVKM. V was pared by 2 bases and J by 4 bases, with 9 bases between. The CDR3: CASSLRRAGANVLTF. The CDR3 nucleotides read TGTGCCAGCAGTTTACGCAGAGCAGGGGCCAACGTCCTGACTTTC.

This clonotype was seen repeatedly, ten times or more. The rearrangement uses TRBV4-1 and TRBJ2-1, with D unclear. Looked up from germline, CDR1 is MGHRA and CDR2 is YSYEKL. The CDR3 totals 14 residues. V was cut by 1 base and J by 2 bases, with 6 bases left in between. CDR3 residues: CASSQGLAYNEQFF. DNA for the CDR3: TGCGCCAGCAGCCAAGGCCTAGCCTACAATGAGCAGTTCTTC.

This chain joins TRBV15 and TRBJ2-3; D gene unclear. Germline CDR1 reads LNHNV; CDR2 reads YYDKDF (reference sequence). Trimming cost V 6 bases and J 0 bases, with 4 bases left between them. The CDR3 runs 12 residues. In DNA form, the CDR3 reads TGTGCCACCAGTTGGAGCACAGATACGCAGTATTTT. This encodes CATSWSTDTQYF.

Remarks on this clonotype: One base away lies a much larger clone, so this may be a sequencing read error. This is likely a read error, given that the CDR3 carries no conserved phenylalanine or tryptophan at its end. It is unclear where the CDR3 begins or ends on the DNA, so no DNA is shown, and the CDR3 is as TCRdb lists it. The chain is built from TRBV21-1 and TRBJ1-1. TRBV21-1 is a known pseudogene. 8 amino acids form the CDR3, both terminal residues included. The chain's CDR3 is CASSMAFL.

This chain uses TRBV3-1 with TRBJ2-7; no reliable D call. CDR3 length: 13 residues. The V end was cut by 4 bases, the J end by 3 bases, with 10 bases between. CDR1 is LGHDT, CDR2 YNNKEL, per germline (reference sequence). CDR3 in amino acids: CASSPDGFYEQYF. For the CDR3, the DNA is TGTGCCAGCAGCCCGGACGGATTCTACGAGCAGTACTTC.

This clonotype was counted at least ten times. The chain joins TRBV7-9 to TRBJ2-5, with D uncertain. The CDR3 totals 12 residues. Trimming took 7 bases from V and 5 from J, leaving 11 bases between them. Germline V gene lookup returns CDR1 SEHNR and CDR2 FQNEAQ (reference sequence). CDR3 amino acids: CASTPTSETQYF. In DNA, the CDR3 is TGTGCCAGCACCCCGACTTCGGAGACCCAGTACTTC.

This clonotype was detected ten times or more. The gene calls are TRBV29-1 and TRBJ2-3; TRBD2 agrees at 7 bases. The length of the CDR3 is 13 residues. Germline values: CDR1 SQVTM, CDR2 ANQGSEA. V trimming: 4 bases; J trimming: 1 base; junction bases outside the gene matches: 2. The CDR3 DNA reads as TGCAGCGTTGCCAGCGGGGGCACAGATACGCAGTATTTT. Its protein product is CSVASGGTDTQYF.

This chain links TRBV28 with TRBJ2-7; D gene uncertain. Deletions cut 10 bases from V and 5 bases from J, with 15 bases between. This CDR3 contains 12 residues. Germline assignment: CDR1 MDHEN and CDR2 SYDVKM. CDR3 amino acids: CATQALLNEQYF. CDR3 nucleotides: TGTGCCACTCAAGCTCTCCTTAACGAGCAGTACTTC.

This clonotype was picked up many times. The gene calls are TRBV18 and TRBJ1-6, with a possible D match to TRBD1 (5 bases). With 8 bases removed from V and 9 bases from J, the gap between germline ends came to 20 bases. Germline V gene data show CDR1 as KGHSH and CDR2 as LQKENI. The CDR3 loop spans 15 amino acids. The CDR3 reads CASQVTAPGGSPLHF. The CDR3 DNA follows: TGTGCCAGCCAAGTTACAGCTCCCGGGGGTTCACCCCTCCACTTT.

This clonotype has a count of ten or more. This rearrangement joins TRBV24-1 to TRBJ2-7; D is unclear. The ends were cut back, 1 base at V and 2 bases at J, with 8 bases in the middle. CDR1 is KGHDR and CDR2 is SFDVKD in the germline V gene. The CDR3 has 14 amino acids. The DNA for the CDR3 is TGTGCCACCAGTGATTTCTGGAACCCCTACGAGCAGTACTTC. Translation: CATSDFWNPYEQYF.

This clonotype ranks as medium-sized (0.01 to 0.1%). This rearrangement joins TRBV27 to TRBJ1-1; D uncertain. With 0 bases removed from V and 0 bases from J, the gap between germline ends came to 5 bases. This CDR3 contains 14 residues. Germline V gene lookup returns CDR1 MNHEY and CDR2 SMNVEV (reference sequence). In DNA, the CDR3 is TGTGCCAGCAGTTTATCTCCCTTGAACACTGAAGCTTTCTTT. Translation: CASSLSPLNTEAFF.